The entry below gives a single T cell receptor (beta chain) sequence along with its context. This sample was included in a study of blood T cell repertoires in COVID-19. Here immunoSEQ multiplex PCR was the method, and the copy in TCRdb shows in-frame clones only, minus some. This table has tens of thousands of clones, 88% appearing once. Germline assignment: CDR1 MGHRA and CDR2 YSYEKL. Trimming pared 4 bases from V and 4 bases from J, leaving 9 bases between. The length of the CDR3 is 13 residues. The chain combines TRBV4-1 with TRBJ2-3; D is perhaps TRBD2 (5 bases). The TCR originated in a man between 50 and 59 years old with active COVID-19. The source material was peripheral blood. The CDR3 reads CASSLERPDTQYF. The CDR3 DNA is TGCGCCAGCAGCCTGGAGCGGCCAGATACGCAGTATTTT.